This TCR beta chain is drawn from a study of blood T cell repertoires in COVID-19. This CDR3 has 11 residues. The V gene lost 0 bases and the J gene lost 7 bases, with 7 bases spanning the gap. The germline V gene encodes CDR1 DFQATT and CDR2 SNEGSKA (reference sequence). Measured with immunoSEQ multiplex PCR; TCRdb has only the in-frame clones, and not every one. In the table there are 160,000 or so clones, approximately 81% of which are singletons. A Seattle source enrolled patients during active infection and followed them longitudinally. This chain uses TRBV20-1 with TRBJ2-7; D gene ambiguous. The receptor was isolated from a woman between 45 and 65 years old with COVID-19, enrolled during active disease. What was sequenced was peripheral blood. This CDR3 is CSARDHSEQYF. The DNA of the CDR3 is TGCAGTGCTAGAGATCACTCTGAGCAGTACTTC.